A selection of T cell receptor beta chains follows, all from one sample in a study of beta chain features in type 1 diabetes. Profiling relied on immunoSEQ multiplex PCR, and the TCRdb table lists in-frame clones only, not all of them. The table shows about 270,000 clones, with 13% to 15% occurring only once. Sequencing was performed on naive CD4+ T cells from blood. The receptor source for this set is a man in his thirties or forties with type 1 diabetes. The CDR3 runs from the conserved cysteine through the conserved F or W. Each record gives: V gene, clone size, D gene, J gene, CDR3 DNA, CDR3 protein. The D gene is left open where the match is weak. Rows may omit the clone size; those that give it use once, few, many or a size class.

TRBV7-2	NA	NA	TRBJ2-7	TGTGCCAGCAGGAGAGAATCCTACGAGCAGTACTTC	CASRRESYEQYF
TRBV5-1	NA	TRBD1	TRBJ2-3	TGCGCCAGCAGCTTGAAGAGTGGGACAGGGGTTACAGATACGCAGTATTTT	CASSLKSGTGVTDTQYF
TRBV7-9	few	NA	TRBJ2-5	TGTGCCAGCAGGCCTTCCCAGATGGAGACCCAGTACTTC	CASRPSQMETQYF
TRBV7-9	once	TRBD1	TRBJ2-7	TGTGCCAGCAGCGCCAACAGGGGTGTGGACGAGCAGTACTTC	CASSANRGVDEQYF
TRBV18	NA	TRBD1	TRBJ1-1	TGTGCCAGCTCACCCCCCGGGACAGGGGAAGCTTTCTTT	CASSPPGTGEAFF
TRBV19	NA	TRBD2	TRBJ2-7	TGTGCCACCAAGACTAGCGGGAGCTCCTACGAGCAGTACTTC	CATKTSGSSYEQYF
TRBV7-9	NA	NA	TRBJ1-2	TGTGCCAGCAGCCAATCACGAGGCGGCTACACCTTC	CASSQSRGGYTF
TRBV5-1	NA	NA	TRBJ2-7	TGCGCCAGCAGCTCTGCCGGGACAACCTACGAGCAGTACTTC	CASSSAGTTYEQYF
TRBV5-1	few	NA	TRBJ2-3	TGCGCCAGCAGCTTGGGACAGAGCACAGATACGCAGTATTTT	CASSLGQSTDTQYF
TRBV13	NA	NA	TRBJ2-1	TGTGCCAGCAGCCTACATGGTCAGGGAAGCCATGAGCAGTTCTTC	CASSLHGQGSHEQFF
TRBV7-6	NA	TRBD1	TRBJ1-1	TGTGCCAGCAGCTTAGGGGTCACAGGGGAGGCTTTCTTT	CASSLGVTGEAFF
TRBV4-2	few	NA	TRBJ2-3	TGTGCCAGCAGCCAAGATCTGTCCGGGAGAGGCACAGATACGCAGTATTTT	CASSQDLSGRGTDTQYF
TRBV29-1	few	NA	TRBJ1-2	TGCAGCGTTGTTTTTGGAGTGGGGGCGGTTGGCTACACCTTC	CSVVFGVGAVGYTF
TRBV28	NA	TRBD2	TRBJ2-3	TGTGCCAGCAGTTCTCCGGGACTACGCACAGATACGCAGTATTTT	CASSSPGLRTDTQYF
TRBV6-5	few	NA	TRBJ1-1	TGTGCCAGCAGCAACCGTGGCCACTACGAAGCTTTCTTT	CASSNRGHYEAFF
TRBV18	few	TRBD1	TRBJ1-1	TGTGCCAGCTCACTACAGGGGGAGAACACTGAAGCTTTCTTT	CASSLQGENTEAFF
TRBV6-4	few	NA	TRBJ2-3	TGTGCCAGCAGTGACTCCGGTGAGACAGATACGCAGTATTTT	CASSDSGETDTQYF
TRBV11-2	NA	NA	TRBJ2-2	TGTGCCAGCAGCTCCTCGGGACTCAACACCGGGGAGCTGTTTTTT	CASSSSGLNTGELFF
TRBV15	few	TRBD2	TRBJ2-1	TGTGCCATCAGACCCGGGACTACCTACAATGAGCAGTTCTTC	CAIRPGTTYNEQFF
TRBV15	NA	NA	TRBJ1-1	TGTGCCACCAGCAGGGCTCTCCGTCGACAGGTGAACACTGAAGCTTTCTTT	CATSRALRRQVNTEAFF
TRBV9	few	NA	TRBJ1-2	TGTGCCAGCAGCGCCGAGGGTGGCTACACCTTC	CASSAEGGYTF
TRBV5-1	NA	NA	TRBJ1-2	TGCGCCAGCAGCCCCCGGACGGGAAACTATGGCTACACCTTC	CASSPRTGNYGYTF
TRBV5-4	few	NA	TRBJ2-1	TGTGCCAGCAGCTCTTACAATGAGCAGTTCTTC	CASSSYNEQFF
TRBV14	many	NA	TRBJ1-2	TGTGCCAGCAGCCCACGGACTTCGGATGGCTACACCTTC	CASSPRTSDGYTF
TRBV5-1	NA	NA	TRBJ1-1	TGCGCCAGCAGCGAAACAGGGACGGACACTGAAGCTTTCTTT	CASSETGTDTEAFF
TRBV5-1	NA	TRBD2	TRBJ2-1	TGCGCCAGCAGTCCGAGCGGGAGCTCCTACAATGAGCAGTTCTTC	CASSPSGSSYNEQFF
TRBV18	NA	NA	TRBJ2-5	TGTGCCAGCTCACCACCCACGCTCCAAGAGAGCCAGTACTTC	CASSPPTLQESQYF
TRBV25-1	NA	TRBD1	TRBJ2-2	TGTGCCAGCAGTGATCCCGGGACAGGGTACACCGGGGAGCTGTTTTTT	CASSDPGTGYTGELFF
TRBV29-1	few	TRBD1	TRBJ2-5	TGCAGCGTTGATCCGACAGGGGGCGTGGGAGAGACCCAGTACTTC	CSVDPTGGVGETQYF
TRBV28	few	NA	TRBJ1-2	TGTGCCAGCAGCTCGACAGGAAGAAATAACTATGGCTACACCTTC	CASSSTGRNNYGYTF
TRBV4-2	NA	NA	TRBJ1-5	TGTGCCAGCAGCCAAGAGTCGTTTCAGCCCCAGCATTTT	CASSQESFQPQHF
TRBV28	few	NA	TRBJ2-5	TGTGCCAGCCGGACAGCCCAGAAGACCCAGTACTTC	CASRTAQKTQYF
TRBV7-2	NA	NA	TRBJ2-3	TGTGCCAGCAGCCCCACCGGTGGTACGCAGTATTTT	CASSPTGGTQYF
TRBV7-9	NA	TRBD1	TRBJ2-7	TGTGCCAGCAGCCGTCCGGGACAGGGGTTCCACGAGCAGTACTTC	CASSRPGQGFHEQYF
TRBV9	few	TRBD1	TRBJ1-4	TGTGCCAGCAGCGTACAACCCGGGACAGGGAACGAAAAACTGTTTTTT	CASSVQPGTGNEKLFF
TRBV7-9	few	NA	TRBJ2-1	TGTGCCAGCAGCCGGGGGGCCCGCGAGCAGTTCTTC	CASSRGAREQFF